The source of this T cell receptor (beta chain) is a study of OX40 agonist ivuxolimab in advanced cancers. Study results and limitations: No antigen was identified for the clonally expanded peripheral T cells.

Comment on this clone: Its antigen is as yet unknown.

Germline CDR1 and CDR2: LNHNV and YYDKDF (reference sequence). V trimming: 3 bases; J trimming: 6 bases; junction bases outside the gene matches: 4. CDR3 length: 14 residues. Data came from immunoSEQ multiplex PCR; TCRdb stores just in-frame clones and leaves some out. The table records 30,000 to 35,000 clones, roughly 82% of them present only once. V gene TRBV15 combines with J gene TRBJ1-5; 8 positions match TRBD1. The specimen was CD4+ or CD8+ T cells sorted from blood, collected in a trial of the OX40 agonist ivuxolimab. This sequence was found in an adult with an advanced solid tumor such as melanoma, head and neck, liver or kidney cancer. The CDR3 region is CATSSKQGVQPQHF. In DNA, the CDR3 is TGTGCCACCAGCAGCAAACAGGGGGTTCAGCCCCAGCATTTT.